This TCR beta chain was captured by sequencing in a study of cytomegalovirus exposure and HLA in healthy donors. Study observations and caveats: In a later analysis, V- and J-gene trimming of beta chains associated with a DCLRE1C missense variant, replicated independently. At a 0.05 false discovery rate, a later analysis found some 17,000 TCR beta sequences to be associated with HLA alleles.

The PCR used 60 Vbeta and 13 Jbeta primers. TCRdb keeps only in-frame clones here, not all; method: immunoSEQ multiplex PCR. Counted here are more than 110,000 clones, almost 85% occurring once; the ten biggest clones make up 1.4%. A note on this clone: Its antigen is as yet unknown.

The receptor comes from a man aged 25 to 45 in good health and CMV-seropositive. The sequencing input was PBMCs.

The DNA for the CDR3 is TGTGCCAGCAGTGAGGGGGGTACCGAAGCTTTCTTT. This codes for CASSEGGTEAFF. The chain recombines TRBV2 with TRBJ1-1; the D gene is possibly TRBD1 (5 bases). V was pared by 3 bases and J by 8 bases, with 10 bases between. CDR1 is SNHLY, CDR2 FYNNEI, per germline. This CDR3 spans 12 amino acids.